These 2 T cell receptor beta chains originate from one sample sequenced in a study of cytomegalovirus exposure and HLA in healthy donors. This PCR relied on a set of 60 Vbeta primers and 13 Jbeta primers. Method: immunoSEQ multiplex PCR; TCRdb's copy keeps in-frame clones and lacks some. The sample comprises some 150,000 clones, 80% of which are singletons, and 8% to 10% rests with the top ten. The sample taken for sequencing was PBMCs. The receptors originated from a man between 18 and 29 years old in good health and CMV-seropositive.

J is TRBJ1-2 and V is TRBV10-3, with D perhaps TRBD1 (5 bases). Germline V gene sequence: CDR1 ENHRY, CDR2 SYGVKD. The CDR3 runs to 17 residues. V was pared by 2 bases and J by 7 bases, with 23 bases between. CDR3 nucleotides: TGTGCCATCAGTGAGGAAACACGCCGGACAACCTCGGGTGGCTACACCTTC. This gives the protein CAISEETRRTTSGGYTF.

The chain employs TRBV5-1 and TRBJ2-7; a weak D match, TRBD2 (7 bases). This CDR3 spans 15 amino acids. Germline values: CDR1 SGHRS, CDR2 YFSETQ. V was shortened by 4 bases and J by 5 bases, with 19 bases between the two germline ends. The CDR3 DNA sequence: TGCGCCAGCAGCCTTGCCGGGGGGCAGGGTAACGAGCAGTACTTC. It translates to CASSLAGGQGNEQYF.